This entry is about one TCR beta chain. Germline V gene lookup returns CDR1 MDHEN and CDR2 SYDVKM. The CDR3 contains 15 residues. The junction had 11 bases not matched to a gene; V was cut back by 6 bases and J by 5 bases. In the original analysis: Counts of nucleated cells, estimated from reference gene primer amplification, were obtained. TCRdb's copy holds only in-frame clones and misses some; the assay was immunoSEQ multiplex PCR. The V and J calls and clone size come from that table; D and trimming were worked out from the DNA. The table has about 140,000 clones, roughly 84% seen once. The data derive from a study of blood T cell repertoires in COVID-19. Across the study: COVID-19 samples collected from the United States, Italy and Spain covered acute and convalescent phases. Sample material is recorded as cDNA or gDNA derived from T cells, B-cell-depleted T cells, or PBMCs.

V and J are TRBV28 and TRBJ2-5, with 8 bases fitting TRBD1. The receptor's source is a woman aged 60-70 years with acute or convalescent COVID-19. The sample consisted of peripheral blood. DNA for the CDR3: TGTGCCAGCAGCTTTGACAGGGGTAGTAAGGAGACCCAGTACTTC. Protein sequence: CASSFDRGSKETQYF.